This T cell receptor beta chain emerged from a study of OX40 agonist ivuxolimab in advanced cancers. The CDR3 loop spans 15 amino acids. The germline V gene has CDR1 MNHEY and CDR2 SMNVEV (reference sequence). With 2 bases removed from V and 3 bases from J, the gap between germline ends came to 13 bases. TCRdb's table, derived via immunoSEQ multiplex PCR, lists solely in-frame clones and lacks some. The table shows some 45,000 clones, with about 89% occurring only once. The sample here was CD4+ or CD8+ T cells sorted from blood, taken in a trial of the OX40 agonist ivuxolimab. The chain is built from TRBV27 and TRBJ1-1; perhaps TRBD1 as D (5 bases). This TCR came from an adult with an advanced solid tumor such as melanoma, head and neck, liver or kidney cancer. The CDR3 is CASSLMGVGYTEAFF. The CDR3 coding sequence is TGTGCCAGCAGTTTAATGGGGGTCGGGTACACTGAAGCTTTCTTT.